This T cell receptor (beta chain) came from a study of T cells in Graves' hyperthyroidism and ophthalmopathy. This clonotype was seen only a few times. J gave up 5 bases and V 5 bases, and 6 bases lay outside the gene matches. The length of the CDR3 is 13 residues. Per the germline V gene, CDR1 is DFQATT and CDR2 is SNEGSKA (reference sequence). Amplified TCR beta CDR3 regions derived from RNA transcripts. The HTBI primer set was used in a first-round RT-PCR of the TCR CDR3. TCRdb used MiXCR to reprocess the multiplex PCR reads, holding one entry per CDR3 protein. The sample has some 440,000 distinct CDR3 sequences; 15% to 18% are singletons. Stability of Graves' hyperthyroidism was defined as absent ophthalmopathy progression within 18 months. Uncontrolled infection, other autoimmune disease, pregnancy or lactation barred patients from enrollment. Clinical symptoms, serum thyroxine and TRAb, thyroid ultrasound and orbital computed tomography together formed the diagnostic basis.

The V and J genes are TRBV20-1 and TRBJ2-1; TRBD2 matches 7 bases. Sequencing input: blood. The receptor comes from a woman in her late teens or twenties with Graves' hyperthyroidism. This chain's CDR3 is CSALSGTHNEQFF. The DNA for the CDR3 is TGCAGTGCTCTGAGCGGGACCCACAATGAGCAGTTCTTC.